Here is one T cell receptor (beta chain) with its context. Its antigen remains unknown. The authors reverse transcribed all of the isolated RNA, so sequencing captured expressed TCRB transcripts. Measured with immunoSEQ multiplex PCR; TCRdb has only the in-frame clones, and not every one. This table holds around 150,000 clones, about 8.1% found once. The CDR3 is made up of 17 amino acids. With V trimmed by 3 bases and J by 0 bases, 7 bases remained unmatched. CDR1 and CDR2 (germline): SGHTA, FQGNSA. The data belong to a study of beta chain features in type 1 diabetes. Study summary: Regarding age, gender and cell yields, patients proved similar to healthy donors. The study's findings and limits: Sequencing the cDNA could make cells with high TCR expression show up more than they should.

The TCR comes from a man aged 18 to 29 in good health. Sequences were obtained from central memory CD4+ T cells from blood. V and J are TRBV7-2 and TRBJ2-1, with 8 bases aligning to TRBD2. The CDR3 bases are TGTGCCAGCAGCTTTCGGGGGGGACTACGCTCCTACAATGAGCAGTTCTTC. This gives the protein CASSFRGGLRSYNEQFF.